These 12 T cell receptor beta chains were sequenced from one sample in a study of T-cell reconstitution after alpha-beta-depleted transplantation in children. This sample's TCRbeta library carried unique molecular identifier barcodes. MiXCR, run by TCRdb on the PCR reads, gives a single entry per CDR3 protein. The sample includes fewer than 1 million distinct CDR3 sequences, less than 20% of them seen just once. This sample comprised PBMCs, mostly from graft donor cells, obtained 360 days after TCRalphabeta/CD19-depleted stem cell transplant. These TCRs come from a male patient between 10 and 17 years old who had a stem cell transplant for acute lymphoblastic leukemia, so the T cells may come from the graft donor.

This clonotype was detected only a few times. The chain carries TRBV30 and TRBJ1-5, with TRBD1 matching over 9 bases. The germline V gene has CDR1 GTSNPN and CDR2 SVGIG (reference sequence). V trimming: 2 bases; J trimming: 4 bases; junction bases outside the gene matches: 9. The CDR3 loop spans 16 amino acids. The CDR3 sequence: CAWSRTGVGLNQPQHF. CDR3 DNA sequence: TGTGCCTGGAGTAGGACAGGGGTCGGTCTGAATCAGCCCCAGCATTTT. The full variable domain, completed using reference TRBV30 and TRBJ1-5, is SQTIHQWPATLVQPVGSPLSLECTVEGTSNPNLYWYRQAAGRGLQLLFYSVGIGQISSEVPQNLSASRPQDRQFILSSKKLLLSDSGFYLCAWSRTGVGLNQPQHFGDGTRLSIL.

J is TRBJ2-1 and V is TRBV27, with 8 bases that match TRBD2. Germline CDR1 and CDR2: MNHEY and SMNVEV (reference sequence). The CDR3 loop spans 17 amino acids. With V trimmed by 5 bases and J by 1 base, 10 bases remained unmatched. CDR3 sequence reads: CASSLRGGVRSYNEQFF. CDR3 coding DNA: TGTGCCAGCAGTCTCCGGGGGGGGGTTAGATCCTACAATGAGCAGTTCTTC.

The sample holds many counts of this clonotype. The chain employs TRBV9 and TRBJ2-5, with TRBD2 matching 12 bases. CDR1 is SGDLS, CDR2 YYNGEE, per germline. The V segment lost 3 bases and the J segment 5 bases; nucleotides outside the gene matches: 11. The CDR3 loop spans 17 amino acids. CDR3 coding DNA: TGTGCCAGCAGCGAGCGGACTAGCGGGATTTTCGTGGAGACCCAGTACTTC. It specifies CASSERTSGIFVETQYF.

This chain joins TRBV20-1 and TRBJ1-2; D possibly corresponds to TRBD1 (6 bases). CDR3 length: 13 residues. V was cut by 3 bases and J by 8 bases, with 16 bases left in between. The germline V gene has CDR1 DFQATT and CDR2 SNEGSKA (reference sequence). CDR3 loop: CSASAKWGLGYTF. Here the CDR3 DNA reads TGCAGTGCTAGTGCCAAGTGGGGGCTGGGCTACACCTTC.

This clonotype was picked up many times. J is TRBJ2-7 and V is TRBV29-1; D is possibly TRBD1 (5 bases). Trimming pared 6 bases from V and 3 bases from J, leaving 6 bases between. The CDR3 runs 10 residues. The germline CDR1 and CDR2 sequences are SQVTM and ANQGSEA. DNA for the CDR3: TGCAGCGTAGGGGTCTACGAGCAGTACTTC. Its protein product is CSVGVYEQYF.

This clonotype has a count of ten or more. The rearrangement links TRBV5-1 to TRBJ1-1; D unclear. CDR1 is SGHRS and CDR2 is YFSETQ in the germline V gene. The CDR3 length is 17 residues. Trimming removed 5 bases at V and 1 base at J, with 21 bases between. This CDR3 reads CASSSTVRVPENTEAFF. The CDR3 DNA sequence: TGCGCCAGCAGTTCGACGGTCAGAGTACCTGAGAACACTGAAGCTTTCTTT.

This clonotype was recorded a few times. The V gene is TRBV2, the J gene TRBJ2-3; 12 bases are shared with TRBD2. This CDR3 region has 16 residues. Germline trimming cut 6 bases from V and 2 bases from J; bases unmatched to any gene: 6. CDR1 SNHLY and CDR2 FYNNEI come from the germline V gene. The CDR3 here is CASRRLAGGPTDTQYF. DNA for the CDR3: TGTGCCAGCAGGAGGCTAGCGGGAGGGCCCACAGATACGCAGTATTTT.

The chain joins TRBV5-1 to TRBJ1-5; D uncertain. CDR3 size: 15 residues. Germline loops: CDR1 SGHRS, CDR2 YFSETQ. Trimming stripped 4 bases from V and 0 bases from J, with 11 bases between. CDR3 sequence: CASSKNGNSNQPQHF. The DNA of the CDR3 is TGCGCCAGCAGCAAAAACGGTAATAGCAATCAGCCCCAGCATTTT. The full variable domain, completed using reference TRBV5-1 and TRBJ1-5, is KAGVTQTPRYLIKTRGQQVTLSCSPISGHRSVSWYQQTPGQGLQFLFEYFSETQRNKGNFPGRFSGRQFSNSRSEMNVSTLELGDSALYLCASSKNGNSNQPQHFGDGTRLSIL.

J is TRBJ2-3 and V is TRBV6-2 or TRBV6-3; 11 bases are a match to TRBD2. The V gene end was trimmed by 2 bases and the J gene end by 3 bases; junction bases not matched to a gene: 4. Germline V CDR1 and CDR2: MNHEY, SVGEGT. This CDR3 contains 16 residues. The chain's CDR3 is CASSYPGTSGTDTQYF. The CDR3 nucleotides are TGTGCCAGCAGTTACCCCGGGACTAGCGGTACAGATACGCAGTATTTT.

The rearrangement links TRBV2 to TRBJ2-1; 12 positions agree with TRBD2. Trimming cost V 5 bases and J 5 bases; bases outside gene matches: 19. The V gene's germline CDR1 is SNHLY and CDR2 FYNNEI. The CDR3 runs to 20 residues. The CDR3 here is CASSMPLWNLAGGPDNEQFF. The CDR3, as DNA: TGTGCCAGCAGTATGCCCCTTTGGAATCTAGCGGGAGGGCCTGACAATGAGCAGTTCTTC.

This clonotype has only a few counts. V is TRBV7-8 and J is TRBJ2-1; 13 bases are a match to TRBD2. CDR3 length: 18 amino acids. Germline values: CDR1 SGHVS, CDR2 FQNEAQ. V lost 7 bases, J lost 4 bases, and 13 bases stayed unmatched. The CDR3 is CASTPRTSGRPGYNEQFF. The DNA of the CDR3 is TGTGCCAGCACCCCTCGGACTAGCGGGAGACCGGGGTACAATGAGCAGTTCTTC.

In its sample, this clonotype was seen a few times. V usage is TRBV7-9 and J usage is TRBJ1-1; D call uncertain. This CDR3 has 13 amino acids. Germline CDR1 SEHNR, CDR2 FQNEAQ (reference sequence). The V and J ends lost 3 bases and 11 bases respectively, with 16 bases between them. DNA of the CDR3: TGTGCCAGCAGCTTGGTGGTGGGTGGGGATGCTTTCTTT. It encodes CASSLVVGGDAFF. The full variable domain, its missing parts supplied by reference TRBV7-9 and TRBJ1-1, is DTGVSQNPRHKITKRGQNVTFRCDPISEHNRLYWYRQTLGQGPEFLTYFQNEAQLEKSRLLSDRFSAERPKGSFSTLEIQRTEQGDSAMYLCASSLVVGGDAFFGQGTRLTVV.